A selection of T cell receptor beta chains follows, all from one sample in a study of regulatory T cells in long-lasting Graves disease. TCRdb analysed the multiplex PCR reads with MiXCR anew, one entry per CDR3 protein. The sample gives under 350,000 distinct CDR3 sequences, 22% of which show up once; about 56% is in the top ten. This specimen consisted of peripheral blood mononuclear cells (PBMCs), obtained when the disease was refractory, from a patient treated with antithyroid drugs. The origin of the receptors is a female donor with Graves disease. Each CDR3 is given without its conserved first and last residue. Each record gives: D gene, V gene, CDR3 protein. The D gene is left open where the match is weak.

>TRBD1|TRBV20-1
SAYDRAEQPQH
>TRBD2|TRBV7-2
ASSSRLAGIPAGETQY
>-|TRBV7-2
ASSLSETENTGELF
>TRBD1|TRBV18
ASSPLGTGPSGANVLT
>-|TRBV6-2/TRBV6-3
ATQGRRGEQY
>-|TRBV2
ASSQNLNTEAF
>-|TRBV20-1
SALPLITTLGTDTQY
>-|TRBV20-1
SAISPGSGNTEAF
>TRBD2|TRBV29-1
SVERLAGVPGELF
>-|TRBV7-2
ASSLATGGDYGYT